One and the same sample provided the 23 T cell receptor beta chains below, sequenced in a study of cytomegalovirus exposure and HLA in healthy donors. Primers included in the PCR were 60 Vbeta and 13 Jbeta primers. Sequenced by immunoSEQ multiplex PCR; TCRdb stores in-frame clones only, minus some. The sample lists more than 110,000 clones, 55% to 80% seen once, with around 1.4% in the top ten. Source material: PBMCs. These receptors were taken from a woman in her forties in good health and CMV-seronegative.

This clone occurred a few times. Other nucleotide sequences from this sample produce the same CDR3. The chain couples TRBV4-3 to TRBJ1-2; D is uncertain. The CDR3 consists of 15 residues. CDR1 is LGHNA and CDR2 is YSLEER in the germline V gene. Trimming cost V 1 base and J 3 bases, with 12 bases left between them. The CDR3 spells CASSQGGSGDYGYTF. The CDR3 DNA reads TGCGCCAGCAGCCAAGGAGGGTCTGGTGACTATGGCTACACCTTC.

The CDR3 DNA reads as TGTGCCAGCAGCTTGGTTTCAGGGATGGATGGCTACACCTTC. It encodes CASSLVSGMDGYTF. The chain links TRBV5-4 to TRBJ1-2; the D gene is possibly TRBD1 (5 bases). Germline loops: CDR1 SGHNT, CDR2 YYREEE (reference sequence). CDR3 length equals 14 residues. The V gene lost 0 bases and the J gene lost 6 bases, with 12 bases spanning the gap.

This clone has more than one count but fewer than ten. This rearrangement joins TRBV10-3 to TRBJ1-4; 8 nucleotides match TRBD1. The CDR3 sequence is 14 residues long. Germline values: CDR1 ENHRY, CDR2 SYGVKD. Germline trimming cut 7 bases from V and 5 bases from J; bases unmatched to any gene: 6. DNA for the CDR3: TGTGCCATCAACCAGGACAGGGACAATGAAAAACTGTTTTTT. This translates into CAINQDRDNEKLFF.

Only a few counts were recorded for this clone. The rearrangement joins TRBV25-1 to TRBJ1-4, with a tentative D call TRBD1 (6 bases). The V end lost 6 bases, the J end lost 8 bases, and 13 bases lay between the germline ends. Germline CDR1 and CDR2: MGHDK and SYGVNS. The CDR3 has 13 amino acids. This CDR3 reads CASSRGDIEKLFF. The CDR3, as DNA: TGTGCCAGCAGCAGAGGGGACATCGAAAAACTGTTTTTT.

This clone was counted once. This chain's CDR3 is CAISEFAPSGTDAYNSPLHF. CDR3 bases: TGTGCCATCAGTGAGTTTGCCCCAAGCGGTACAGACGCCTATAATTCACCCCTCCACTTT. The genes are TRBV10-3 and TRBJ1-6; D remains unclear. The length of the CDR3 is 20 residues. In germline, CDR1 is ENHRY, CDR2 SYGVKD. V lost 1 base, J lost 2 bases, and 21 bases lay in between.

CDR3 DNA: TGTGCCAGCAGTGAGAGGACAGGGGGCCTTGGCTACACCTTC. As protein: CASSERTGGLGYTF. The chain employs TRBV6-1 and TRBJ1-2; the match to TRBD1 covers 11 bases. After removal of 3 bases from V and 7 bases from J, the junction contained 4 bases not matched to a gene. The CDR3 extends over 14 amino acids. Per germline, CDR1 MNHNS and CDR2 SASEGT.

With respect to this clone: Other DNA sequences in this sample translate to the same CDR3. The J gene is TRBJ1-1, the V gene TRBV9, with D perhaps TRBD1 (5 bases). This CDR3 region has 13 residues. V was pared by 4 bases and J by 1 base, with 8 bases between. The germline V gene encodes CDR1 SGDLS and CDR2 YYNGEE. For the CDR3, the DNA is TGTGCCAGCAGCCCCGGGGGGAACACTGAAGCTTTCTTT. It translates to CASSPGGNTEAFF.

Only one count was recorded for this clone. This chain uses TRBV2 with TRBJ2-7, with TRBD2 identical over 7 bases. Germline values: CDR1 SNHLY, CDR2 FYNNEI. The CDR3 consists of 15 residues. V shed 5 bases and J 2 bases; nucleotides not matched to a gene: 9. The DNA for the CDR3 is TGTGCCAGCAGTCTCCGGGACTATCCCCCCTACGAGCAGTACTTC. Residues: CASSLRDYPPYEQYF.

The gene calls are TRBV27 and TRBJ1-2; D remains unclear. The CDR3 loop spans 14 amino acids. The germline gives CDR1 MNHEY, CDR2 SMNVEV (reference sequence). Trimming shortened V by 7 bases and J by 5 bases, and 17 bases separated the two germline ends. The CDR3 bases are TGTGCCAGCAAAACGGGAATCGGAGAGTATGGCTACACCTTC. Protein sequence: CASKTGIGEYGYTF.

The chain employs TRBV5-1 and TRBJ2-3, with 11 bases identical to TRBD2. Losses at the gene ends were 2 bases for V and 5 bases for J; bases not matched to a gene: 7. This CDR3 contains 16 residues. Per germline, CDR1 SGHRS and CDR2 YFSETQ. CDR3 protein: CASSFGSGGAEDTQYF. The DNA of the CDR3 is TGCGCCAGCAGCTTCGGTAGCGGGGGGGCGGAAGATACGCAGTATTTT.

For the CDR3, the DNA is TGTGCCAGCAGCTTAGCCGGGACTAGCGGGCCCTACGAGCAGTACTTC. Its translation is CASSLAGTSGPYEQYF. The chain combines TRBV5-8 with TRBJ2-7; TRBD2 aligns across 12 bases. This CDR3 region has 16 residues. Germline CDR1 is SGHTS and CDR2 is YDEGEE. V lost 2 bases and J lost 2; bases outside the gene matches: 5. Full variable domain (remainder filled in from reference TRBV5-8 and TRBJ2-7): EAGVTQSPTHLIKTRGQQATLRCSPISGHTSVYWYQQALGLGLQFLLWYDEGEERNRGNFPPRFSGRQFPNYSSELNVNALELEDSALYLCASSLAGTSGPYEQYFGPGTRLTVT.

This clone occurred a few times. The V and J genes are TRBV5-1 and TRBJ1-2; 8 bases map to TRBD1. The germline gives CDR1 SGHRS, CDR2 YFSETQ. Germline trimming cut 0 bases from V and 5 bases from J; bases unmatched to any gene: 3. The CDR3 has 14 amino acids. CDR3 nucleotide sequence: TGCGCCAGCAGCTTGGGGCAGGGGGCATATGGCTACACCTTC. This gives the protein CASSLGQGAYGYTF. The full variable domain, with the rest looked up from reference TRBV5-1 and TRBJ1-2, is KAGVTQTPRYLIKTRGQQVTLSCSPISGHRSVSWYQQTPGQGLQFLFEYFSETQRNKGNFPGRFSGRQFSNSRSEMNVSTLELGDSALYLCASSLGQGAYGYTFGSGTRLTVV.

The chain uses TRBV4-1 and TRBJ2-5, with TRBD2 matching 11 bases. The CDR3 has 17 residues. The V and J ends lost 0 bases and 0 bases, in that order; junction bases with no gene match: 3. CDR1 and CDR2 from the germline V gene are MGHRA and YSYEKL. The CDR3 sequence: CASSQEASGGYQETQYF. CDR3 DNA sequence: TGCGCCAGCAGCCAAGAGGCTAGCGGGGGGTACCAAGAGACCCAGTACTTC.

In the case of this clone: Other DNA sequences within the sample encode an identical CDR3. The chain has TRBV2 and TRBJ1-2, with D maybe TRBD1 (6 bases). V lost 6 bases and J 2 bases, leaving 10 bases between the germline ends. There are 13 residues in the CDR3. Looked up from germline, CDR1 is SNHLY and CDR2 is FYNNEI. The CDR3 sequence: CASSRDTNYGYTF. DNA for the CDR3: TGTGCCAGCAGCCGGGACACGAACTATGGCTACACCTTC.

This clone was picked up a small number of times. V usage is TRBV5-5 and J usage is TRBJ1-1; perhaps TRBD1 as D (6 bases). Germline values: CDR1 SGHKS, CDR2 YYEKEE (reference sequence). Trimming left V 8 bases short and J 3 bases short, with 14 bases between. This CDR3 spans 13 amino acids. The CDR3 sequence: CASSQGPDTEAFF. As DNA, the CDR3 is TGTGCCAGTAGCCAGGGGCCGGACACTGAAGCTTTCTTT. The full variable domain, with the rest looked up from reference TRBV5-5 and TRBJ1-1, is DAGVTQSPTHLIKTRGQQVTLRCSPISGHKSVSWYQQVLGQGPQFIFQYYEKEERGRGNFPDRFSARQFPNYSSELNVNALLLGDSALYLCASSQGPDTEAFFGQGTRLTVV.

This clone was recorded a few times. The CDR3 DNA reads TGTGCCAGCAGTGAGGGACAGACGAGCAATCAGCCCCAGCATTTT. This codes for CASSEGQTSNQPQHF. The V and J genes are TRBV2 and TRBJ1-5; 7 bases are shared with TRBD1. The CDR3 is made up of 15 amino acids. CDR1 and CDR2 (germline): SNHLY, FYNNEI. V shed 3 bases, J shed 1 base, and the junction held 3 bases outside the gene matches.

This clone was observed once. J is TRBJ2-7 and V is TRBV2; 9 bases are shared with TRBD1. V lost 3 bases and J lost 0; bases outside the gene matches: 0. The CDR3 consists of 14 residues. Germline-derived CDR1 and CDR2 are SNHLY and FYNNEI. The CDR3 bases are TGTGCCAGCAGTGAGACAGGGGGCTCCTACGAGCAGTACGTC. It encodes CASSETGGSYEQYV.

This clone occurred a few times. The rearrangement links TRBV28 to TRBJ1-2; D possibly corresponds to TRBD1 (6 bases). Germline loops: CDR1 MDHEN, CDR2 SYDVKM. V was clipped by 6 bases and J by 2 bases, with 13 bases between them. The CDR3 is 14 residues long. CDR3 loop: CASSTGFGNYGYTF. Written as DNA, the CDR3 is TGTGCCAGCAGCACAGGGTTCGGGAACTATGGCTACACCTTC.

This clone showed up just once. The chain employs TRBV7-2 and TRBJ2-5, with 7 bases identical to TRBD2. With 5 bases clipped from V and 5 bases from J, the junction kept 5 bases outside the gene matches. The CDR3 totals 13 residues. In germline, CDR1 is SGHTA, CDR2 FQGNSA. In DNA form, the CDR3 reads TGTGCCAGCAGCCCGAGGGGAGGGGAGACCCAGTACTTC. Its protein is CASSPRGGETQYF.

V gene TRBV4-1 combines with J gene TRBJ1-2; 7 positions match TRBD1. Losses at the gene ends were 5 bases for V and 8 bases for J; bases not matched to a gene: 2. The CDR3 loop spans 11 amino acids. Looked up from germline, CDR1 is MGHRA and CDR2 is YSYEKL. CDR3 DNA sequence: TGCGCCAGCAGCAAGGGGGCGGGCTACACCTTC. Residues: CASSKGAGYTF.

This clone came up a few times. The chain employs TRBV5-6 and TRBJ1-1; TRBD1 agrees at 7 bases. V gave up 1 base and J gave up 5 bases; unmatched junction bases: 2. Germline assignment: CDR1 SGHDT and CDR2 YYEEEE. CDR3 length equals 13 residues. In DNA, the CDR3 is TGTGCCAGCAGCTTGACAGGGGTGACTGAAGCTTTCTTT. This encodes CASSLTGVTEAFF.

The J gene is TRBJ2-3, the V gene TRBV27; 8 bases are shared with TRBD2. This CDR3 is built from 15 residues. Germline CDR1 reads MNHEY; CDR2 reads SMNVEV (reference sequence). With 6 bases clipped from V and 2 bases from J, the junction kept 7 bases outside the gene matches. CDR3 sequence (DNA): TGTGCCAGCAGGAGGGTAGCGGGGCCCACAGATACGCAGTATTTT. This gives the protein CASRRVAGPTDTQYF.

The chain has TRBV5-1 and TRBJ1-3, with a possible D match to TRBD1 (5 bases). This CDR3 is built from 17 residues. From germline, CDR1 is SGHRS and CDR2 YFSETQ. Trimming pared 5 bases from V and 0 bases from J, leaving 18 bases between. CDR3 bases: TGCGCCAGCAGTTACTCTTCTGCGGGACTCTCTGGAAACACCATATATTTT. Residues: CASSYSSAGLSGNTIYF.